A selection of T cell receptor beta chains follows, all from one sample in a study of T cells in Graves' hyperthyroidism and ophthalmopathy. TCRdb recomputed calls from the multiplex PCR reads with MiXCR, one row per CDR3 protein. The sample includes hundreds of thousands of distinct CDR3 sequences, about a fifth of them seen just once. Sequenced: blood. These TCRs come from a young woman with Graves' hyperthyroidism. CDR3s include the opening cysteine and the closing phenylalanine or tryptophan. A D gene is named only where the DNA matches it firmly. Expanded clones get a size class; other rows say once, few or many, or leave the size out.

J	size	D	V	CDR3	DNA
TRBJ1-1	NA	NA	TRBV6-1	CASSEGGVYTEAFF	TGTGCCAGCAGTGAAGGGGGCGTGTACACTGAAGCTTTCTTT
TRBJ1-5	many	NA	TRBV7-3	CASSFFPSNQPQHF	TGTGCCAGCAGCTTTTTCCCGAGCAATCAGCCCCAGCATTTT
TRBJ2-5	many	NA	TRBV12-3/TRBV12-4	CASSWAGGETQYF	TGTGCCAGCAGTTGGGCGGGTGGGGAGACCCAGTACTTC
TRBJ1-1	few	NA	TRBV6-1	CASSGAYEAFF	TGTGCCAGCAGTGGCGCGTATGAAGCTTTCTTT
TRBJ1-4	many	NA	TRBV6-1	CASRLGRFNEKLFF	TGTGCCAGCAGACTGGGCCGATTTAATGAAAAACTGTTTTTT
TRBJ1-5	many	NA	TRBV12-3/TRBV12-4	CASSLRENQPQHF	TGTGCCAGCAGTTTAAGGGAGAATCAGCCCCAGCATTTT
TRBJ1-3	NA	NA	TRBV30	CAWSPDPRNTIYF	TGTGCCTGGAGCCCAGATCCCCGAAACACCATATATTTT
TRBJ2-6	few	NA	TRBV5-1	CASSLERGGLASGANVLTF	TGCGCCAGCAGCTTGGAACGGGGCGGTTTGGCTTCTGGGGCCAACGTCCTGACTTTC
TRBJ1-5	medium-sized	NA	TRBV6-5	CASSYGGINQPQHF	TGTGCCAGCAGCTACGGGGGAATCAATCAGCCCCAGCATTTT
TRBJ2-7	many	NA	TRBV7-9	CASSLARSLSYEQYF	TGTGCCAGCAGCTTAGCGCGCTCCCTCTCCTACGAGCAGTACTTC
TRBJ1-1	NA	NA	TRBV9	CASSVGGFTEAFF	TGTGCCAGCAGCGTAGGGGGGTTCACTGAAGCTTTCTTT
TRBJ1-2	many	NA	TRBV29-1	CSVAGGGYGYTF	TGCAGCGTTGCCGGGGGCGGCTATGGCTACACCTTC
TRBJ1-1	many	TRBD1	TRBV29-1	CSVRDRGSTEAFF	TGCAGCGTAAGGGACAGGGGATCCACTGAAGCTTTCTTT
TRBJ2-7	many	NA	TRBV20-1	CSARDGLGSYEQYF	TGCAGTGCTAGAGATGGACTGGGCTCCTACGAGCAGTACTTC
TRBJ1-2	NA	NA	TRBV6-5	CASSSPNRATDYGYTF	TGTGCCAGCAGTTCCCCGAACAGGGCTACCGACTATGGCTACACCTTC
TRBJ1-5	many	NA	TRBV7-8	CASSLGALYGNQPQHF	TGTGCCAGCAGCTTAGGGGCCCTATACGGCAATCAGCCCCAGCATTTT